The rows below give T cell receptor beta chains drawn from one sample of a study of blood T cell repertoires in COVID-19. Clones were read by immunoSEQ multiplex PCR, and TCRdb kept only the in-frame ones, dropping some. Of 40,000 to 45,000 clones in the sample, roughly 89% were seen once. The sample was peripheral blood. The receptors here all came from a man in his forties with COVID-19, enrolled during active disease. Each CDR3 is given with its conserved first and last residue. A D gene is named only where the DNA matches it firmly. A row's size may be missing; if present it is once, few, many or a size class.

j_call clone_size v_call d_call cdr3_nt cdr3_aa
TRBJ2-1 NA TRBV7-9 NA TGTGCCAGCAGCTTAGCACAGGGTAATGAGCAGTTCTTC CASSLAQGNEQFF
TRBJ1-5 NA TRBV2 NA TGTGCCAGCAGCTTGAGGGTCGGGGATCAGCCCCAGCATTTT CASSLRVGDQPQHF
TRBJ2-1 NA TRBV21-1 NA TGTGCCAGCAGCTCGCCCCGGGACAGGGGAAATGAGCAGTTCTTC CASSSPRDRGNEQFF
TRBJ1-6 NA TRBV6-1 NA TGTGCCAGCAGTGAAGCTTGGGGGGACCACCCTAATTCACCCCTCCACTTT CASSEAWGDHPNSPLHF
TRBJ1-1 NA TRBV6-2/TRBV6-3 NA TGTGCCAGCAGTTACGTGGGGAGGGCTGAAGCTTTCTTT CASSYVGRAEAFF
TRBJ1-2 NA TRBV2 NA TGTGCCAGCAGTAAACAGGGAGCTAACTATGGCTACACCTTC CASSKQGANYGYTF
TRBJ2-7 NA TRBV25-1 NA TGTGCCAGCATTCCCCTAGGGGGGGAGAAGCAGTACTTC CASIPLGGEKQYF
TRBJ2-7 NA TRBV2 TRBD1 TGTGCCAGCAGTGGGGACAGTAAGTACGAGCAGTACTTC CASSGDSKYEQYF
TRBJ2-2 few TRBV5-1 NA TGCGCCAGCAGCCCCGGGATCTACACCGGGGAGCTGTTTTTT CASSPGIYTGELFF
TRBJ2-7 NA TRBV20-1 NA TGCAGTGCTAGTCCACAGACCTACGAGCAGTACTTC CSASPQTYEQYF
TRBJ1-2 NA TRBV5-1 TRBD1 TGCGCCAGCAGCTTGGTAGGACAGGGCAAAGGCTACACCTTC CASSLVGQGKGYTF
TRBJ1-5 NA TRBV6-5 TRBD1 TGTGCCAGCAGAGCCACAGGGGACAGCAATCAGCCCCAGCATTTT CASRATGDSNQPQHF
TRBJ1-2 NA TRBV12-5 NA TGTGCTAGTGGTTTGGCACCCCGGACAGCTAACTATGGCTACACCTTC CASGLAPRTANYGYTF
TRBJ1-2 NA TRBV2 NA TGTGCCAGCAGGGAACAGGGTGTTAACTATGGCTACACCTTC CASREQGVNYGYTF
TRBJ1-2 NA TRBV7-2 NA TGTGCCAGCAGCTTAGAGCAGGGGATAAATGGCTACACCTTC CASSLEQGINGYTF
TRBJ1-6 once TRBV7-8 TRBD1 TGTGCCAGCAGCTTAGCCCTGACAGGGGCCGGTTCACCCCTCCACTTT CASSLALTGAGSPLHF
TRBJ1-2 NA TRBV3-1/TRBV3-2 NA TGTGCCAGCAGCCAGACGGTGGGGGGGGCCTATGGCTACACCTTC CASSQTVGGAYGYTF
TRBJ1-6 NA TRBV9 NA TGTGCCAGCAGCCAGGTTGTTGGGTCACCCCTCCACTTT CASSQVVGSPLHF
TRBJ2-3 few TRBV7-9 NA TGTGCCAGCAGCTTCTACTCCACAGATACGCAGTATTTT CASSFYSTDTQYF
TRBJ2-2 few TRBV9 NA TGTGCCAGCAGCGATATCTACACCGGGGAGCTGTTTTTT CASSDIYTGELFF
TRBJ2-6 once TRBV18 NA TGTGCCAGCTCACCACAGGCAGGGTTGGATGGGGCCAACGTCCTGACTTTC CASSPQAGLDGANVLTF
TRBJ2-7 NA TRBV4-2 TRBD2 TGTGCCAGCAGCCCAAGTGTTGCGGGGGAAACCTACGAGCAGTACTTC CASSPSVAGETYEQYF
TRBJ2-7 NA TRBV23-1 TRBD2 TGCGCCAGCAGTCAAGCTCCCGGGACTAGCGGCACCTACGAGCAGTACTTC CASSQAPGTSGTYEQYF
TRBJ1-1 NA TRBV18 NA TGTGCCAGCTCAGCGGCCTCGGGTGGCACTGAAGCTTTCTTT CASSAASGGTEAFF
TRBJ1-2 NA TRBV2 TRBD1 TGTGCCAGCAGTCCTACAGGGGGCGATAATGGCTACACCTTC CASSPTGGDNGYTF
TRBJ2-3 NA TRBV7-3 NA TGTGCCAGCAGCTTAGGTCTAGCCCACACAGATACGCAGTATTTT CASSLGLAHTDTQYF
TRBJ2-7 NA TRBV7-2 TRBD2 TGTGCCAGCAGCTTAGGGTCGGGGGGCGAGCAGTACTTC CASSLGSGGEQYF
TRBJ2-2 NA TRBV7-9 NA TGTGCCAGCAGCTGGGAGACCGGGGAGCTGTTTTTT CASSWETGELFF
TRBJ1-4 NA TRBV18 TRBD1 TGTGCCAGCTCACCGGGGACAGCAACTAATGAAAAACTGTTTTTT CASSPGTATNEKLFF
TRBJ2-7 NA TRBV5-6 NA TGTGCCAGCAGCTTCGGTGCATCCTACGAGCAGTACTTC CASSFGASYEQYF
TRBJ2-1 NA TRBV6-1 TRBD2 TGTGCCAGCAGTGACTTGGGACTAGCGGGACCGTATGAGCAGTTCTTC CASSDLGLAGPYEQFF
TRBJ2-5 NA TRBV2 NA TGTGCCAGCAGTGAAGCAGCTCGTTCCGAAGAGACCCAGTACTTC CASSEAARSEETQYF
TRBJ2-5 NA TRBV2 TRBD2 TGTGCCACCAGTGCTAGCGGGGACGCTTTTGAGACCCAGTACTTC CATSASGDAFETQYF
TRBJ2-3 NA TRBV2 NA TGTGCCAGCAGAGCAATTAGCACAGATACGCAGTATTTT CASRAISTDTQYF
TRBJ1-2 NA TRBV4-1 NA TGCGCCAGCAGCCAACGGGACAAGACATACTATGGCTACACCTTC CASSQRDKTYYGYTF
TRBJ1-2 NA TRBV5-6 NA TGTGCCAGCAGCTTGGCAGGGTTCGGGTATGGCTACACCTTC CASSLAGFGYGYTF
TRBJ1-2 NA TRBV25-1 NA TGTGCCAGCAGTGCCCCACTGTATGGCTACACCTTC CASSAPLYGYTF
TRBJ2-3 NA TRBV7-2 TRBD2 TGTGCCAGCAGCTTAGCGTCTAGCGGGGCGGGACAAGATACGCAGTATTTT CASSLASSGAGQDTQYF
TRBJ1-1 NA TRBV7-9 NA TGTGCCAGCAGCCAGCAAGCGACCGTAAACACTGAAGCTTTCTTT CASSQQATVNTEAFF
TRBJ1-1 NA TRBV19 TRBD1 TGTGCCAGTAGAACGGGAGGGGGCCTTGAAGCTTTCTTT CASRTGGGLEAFF
TRBJ2-5 NA TRBV7-2 TRBD1 TGTGCCAGCAGCACCGGGACAGGGGGGGAGACCCAGTACTTC CASSTGTGGETQYF
TRBJ1-6 NA TRBV12-5 NA TGTGCTAGTGCCTTCGACAGCTCCTATAATTCACCCCTCCACTTT CASAFDSSYNSPLHF
TRBJ1-6 NA TRBV28 NA TGTGCCAGCAGTTTACCCGGTCTCCCCCTCCACTTT CASSLPGLPLHF